This T cell receptor beta chain was recovered during a study of beta chain features in type 1 diabetes (dated by TCRdb to 2016 to 2019). With regard to the full study: Mean age, gender distribution, total cell number and subset yield did not differ between patients and healthy donors. Regulatory and stem cell-like memory subsets were isolated from only 8 patients and roughly 8 healthy donors, whereas naive and central memory subsets came from all 30 or so donors. A total of 100 million to 110 million sorted cells were examined across all samples, and a strong correlation was observed between cell number per subset and RNA yield. The study compared the TCRB repertoires of sorted circulating CD4+ T cell subsets in recently diagnosed type 1 diabetes patients with those in matched healthy donors. The paper's findings and limits, for the study overall: Because cDNA rather than genomic DNA was sequenced, highly expressing activated cells could have been over-represented, although no difference in activation and CD3 levels was found between groups. In all four CD4+ subsets, TCRB CDR3 length was moderately but significantly shorter in type 1 diabetes patients. The naive, central memory and regulatory TCRB repertoires appeared to resemble one another more closely among patients than among healthy donors. Only small numbers of individuals were included in the HLA sub-analyses, which left unresolved whether HLA type had any influence on TCRB rearrangement. At VDJ recombination sites, type 1 diabetes patients had fewer insertions and more deleted nucleotides, which implies abnormalities in thymic rearrangement. PCR might favor shorter templates, but patient and control samples were amplified and corrected together, so any skew would affect both groups equally.

CDR1 SGHRS and CDR2 YFSETQ were looked up in the germline V gene. V loses 4 bases at its end and J loses 5 bases; junction bases beyond the gene matches: 8. The CDR3 contains 14 residues, cysteine and phenylalanine counted. Only the CDR3 portion is preserved as DNA: 42 bases, with reading frame beginning at the first base. This clone was counted a few times. Its recognized antigen is unknown. It has no much larger one-base neighbor in the sample; base qualities were not kept. A single peripheral blood draw of approximately 110 mL on average was collected from each donor into heparinised tubes. A BD FACSAria II was used to sort naive, central memory, regulatory and stem cell-like memory CD4+ T cells with a panel that included CD45RO, CCR7, CD25, CD127, CD95 and CD27. A purity above 95% was achieved for all sorted populations. PBMCs were isolated immediately by Lymphoprep density gradient centrifugation and stained directly without culture. Samples were stained and sorted in pairs, with one healthy donor and one patient per experiment, so that batch effects were minimized.

The entire isolated RNA was reverse transcribed using the High Capacity cDNA Reverse Transcription Kit, and thus expressed TCRB transcripts were sequenced. Deep immunoSEQ sequencing was applied to naive, central memory and regulatory T cell samples, giving an average of about 3.6 million total reads per sample. Sorted cells were lysed in RLT buffer, and RNA was extracted using DNase-treated RNeasy Micro or Mini kits according to cell number. To prevent cross-contamination, each cell subset was processed individually, whereas patient and healthy donor samples were processed jointly. The immunoSEQ multiplex PCR was used to amplify TCRB sequences from cDNA, yielding 87-bp fragments that span the CDR3 region. Sequencing of the amplicons was performed on the Illumina HiSeq platform. The paper's data handling went like this. Synthetic template baselines were used to correct PCR bias computationally, reads within Hamming distance 2 were collapsed together, and singletons that could not be merged were discarded. Reads were aligned against IMGT to assign V, D and J genes, CDR3 length and insertions or deletions at six rearrangement sites. Clonotype counts were normalized to sorted cell number within each subset before computing true diversity and Gini coefficients with the tcR R package. The overlap coefficient, calculated on TCRB nucleotide sequences, was used to quantify repertoire sharing. As a proxy for the pre-selection repertoire, out-of-frame TCRB sequences from naive cells were analyzed. The table comes from immuneACCESS by way of TCRdb, which keeps in-frame sequences with V and J called. Part of the clones is missing from these tables; in studies checked, under half for an unresolved V gene and the rest for unknown reasons. V and J calls plus clone size are reproduced from that table; the DNA served to infer D and trimming. In all, the sample holds around 250,000 clones, and 24% of those were seen once. Together, the top ten hold approximately 0.011% of the sample.

This TCR was recovered from a woman aged 30 to 39 with type 1 diabetes. The V and J segments used are TRBV5-1 and TRBJ2-7; TRBD1 matches 8 bases in the middle. The source material was naive CD4+ T cells from blood. The sample's cell subset or site label, in plain terms: true naive CD4+ T cells. This receptor carries the CDR3 CASSTRTGYNEQYF. The DNA sequence follows: TGCGCCAGCAGCACGCGGACAGGGTATAACGAGCAGTACTTC.